This TCR beta chain derives from a study of shared clonotypes between healthy human individuals. About the study: Three plates were used per donor for CD4 naive, three for CD4 memory, two for CD8 naive and one for CD8 memory. Study-level points and caveats: Several donors held around 5% of naive CD4 clonotypes in common.

V lost 6 bases and J lost 0, with 16 bases in between. The CDR3 length is 15 residues. Germline lookup yields CDR1 SGHDT and CDR2 YYEEEE. Repertoires were generated with immunoSEQ multiplex PCR, while TCRdb's copy carries only in-frame clones and drops some. The sample comprises about 1.9 million clones, about 94% of which are singletons, and over 1.5% rests with the top ten. About this clone itself: No antigen is known for it.

CD45RO-negative cells were positively selected for CCR7, leaving out terminally differentiated effector memory CD45RA+ cells. The TCR sequence derives from a man aged 18 to 35 in good health. Some clones in this sample may be carry-over from other donors' samples. The chain carries TRBV5-6 and TRBJ2-7; either TRBD1 or TRBD2 may supply D (7 bases each). Sample: naive CD8+ T cells from PBMCs. The CDR3 bases are TGTGCCAGCACCGCGGGGGCAGGGGGCTCCTACGAGCAGTACTTC. Translation gives CASTAGAGGSYEQYF.